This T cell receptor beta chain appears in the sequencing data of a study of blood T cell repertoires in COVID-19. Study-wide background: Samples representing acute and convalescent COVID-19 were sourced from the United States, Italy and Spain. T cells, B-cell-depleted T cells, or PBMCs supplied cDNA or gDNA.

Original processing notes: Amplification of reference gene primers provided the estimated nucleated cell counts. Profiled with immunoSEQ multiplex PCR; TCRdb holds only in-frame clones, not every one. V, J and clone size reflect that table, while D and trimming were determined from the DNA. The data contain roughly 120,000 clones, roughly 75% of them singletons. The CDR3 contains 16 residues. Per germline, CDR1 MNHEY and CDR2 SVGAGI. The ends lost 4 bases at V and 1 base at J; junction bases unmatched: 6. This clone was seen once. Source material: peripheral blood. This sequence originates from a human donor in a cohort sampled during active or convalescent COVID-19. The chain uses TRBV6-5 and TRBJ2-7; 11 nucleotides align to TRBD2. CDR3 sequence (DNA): TGTGCCAGCAGTTCCCTTCGGACTAGCGGGTCCTACGAGCAGTACTTC. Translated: CASSSLRTSGSYEQYF.